The 3 T cell receptor beta chains reported below all come from one sample, sequenced in a study of shared clonotypes between healthy human individuals (dated by TCRdb to 2018 to 2021). CD8 naive samples consisted of CD45RO-negative cells that were positively selected for CCR7, yielding a CD45RA+CCR7+ population without TemRA cells. Library preparation employed the immunoSEQ multiplex PCR assay. The source is immuneACCESS, and TCRdb retained only in-frame sequences with V and J called. Part of the clones is not carried over; for the studies checked, unresolved V genes explain less than half of this, and the remainder is unexplained. The sample contains approximately 740,000 clones, over 90% of them found a single time. The top ten hold approximately 25% of the sample. The sample was naive CD8+ T cells sorted from blood. This specimen's cell subset or site label, per the study, means: CD45RA+CCR7+. The receptors were sampled from a man between 25 and 39 years old in good health.

The chain combines TRBV5-6 with TRBJ2-1; 10 bases align to TRBD2. Germline trimming cut 0 bases from V and 3 bases from J; bases unmatched to any gene: 6. The CDR3 is made up of 17 amino acids. The germline V gene has CDR1 SGHDT and CDR2 YYEEEE. This chain's CDR3 is CASSLAGLAALYNEQFF. CDR3 sequence (DNA): TGTGCCAGCAGCTTGGCAGGACTAGCGGCCCTCTACAATGAGCAGTTCTTC.

This clone appeared a few times. The chain has TRBV4-1 and TRBJ2-1; 10 nucleotides agree with TRBD2. This CDR3 has 15 amino acids. Germline CDR1 reads MGHRA; CDR2 reads YSYEKL. The ends lost 8 bases at V and 8 bases at J; junction bases unmatched: 12. DNA of the CDR3: TGCGCCAGCCGACGCATAGCGGGAGGCCCCGATGAGCAGTTCTTC. Translated: CASRRIAGGPDEQFF.

The chain combines TRBV11-2 with TRBJ2-5; TRBD2 aligns across 13 bases. Germline CDR1 reads SGHAT; CDR2 reads FQNNGV. V lost 0 bases, J lost 0 bases, and 7 bases stayed unmatched. This CDR3 region has 19 residues. In DNA, the CDR3 is TGTGCCAGCAGCTTAGATGGACTAGCGGGAGTGGTTTACCAAGAGACCCAGTACTTC. Protein product: CASSLDGLAGVVYQETQYF.